This TCR beta chain emerged from a study of siplizumab effects on memory and regulatory T cells. Whole-study results and caveats: Naive T cell populations appeared to exhibit greater diversity than memory cells and appeared to be major alloresponse contributors.

This CDR3 has 14 residues. Germline V CDR1 and CDR2: WSHSY, SAAADI. V lost 0 bases and J lost 4, with 9 bases in between. For this clone: The antigen remains undetermined.

The assay was immunoSEQ multiplex PCR, and TCRdb's table has in-frame clones only and misses some. The repertoire holds around 100,000 clones, 94% seen once, with 1% to 1.5% in the top ten. The receptor's source is a human donor in good health. The chain employs TRBV10-2 and TRBJ1-2; no definite D call. The sample was non-Treg CD4+ T cells sorted from blood. The CDR3 region is CASSESPLIYGYTF. For the CDR3, the DNA is TGCGCCAGCAGTGAGTCACCCCTAATCTATGGCTACACCTTC.